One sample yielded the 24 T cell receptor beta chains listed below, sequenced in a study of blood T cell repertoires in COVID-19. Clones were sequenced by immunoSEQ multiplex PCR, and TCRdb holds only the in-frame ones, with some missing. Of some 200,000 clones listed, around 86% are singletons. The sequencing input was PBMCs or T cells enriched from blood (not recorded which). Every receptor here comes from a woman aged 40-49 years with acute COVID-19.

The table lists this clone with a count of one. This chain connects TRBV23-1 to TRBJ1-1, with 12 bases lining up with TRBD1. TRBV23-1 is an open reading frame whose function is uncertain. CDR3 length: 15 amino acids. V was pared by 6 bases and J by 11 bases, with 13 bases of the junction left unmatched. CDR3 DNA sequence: TGCGCCAGCAGGCCCGCCCCGGGACAGGGGGCCGAGGCTTTCTTT. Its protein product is CASRPAPGQGAEAFF.

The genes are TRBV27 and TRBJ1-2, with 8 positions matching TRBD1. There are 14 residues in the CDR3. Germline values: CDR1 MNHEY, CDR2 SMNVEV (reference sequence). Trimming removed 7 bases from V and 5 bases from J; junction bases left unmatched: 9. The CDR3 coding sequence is TGTGCCAGCACCCCTGGACAGGGAAGGTATGGCTACACCTTC. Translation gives CASTPGQGRYGYTF.

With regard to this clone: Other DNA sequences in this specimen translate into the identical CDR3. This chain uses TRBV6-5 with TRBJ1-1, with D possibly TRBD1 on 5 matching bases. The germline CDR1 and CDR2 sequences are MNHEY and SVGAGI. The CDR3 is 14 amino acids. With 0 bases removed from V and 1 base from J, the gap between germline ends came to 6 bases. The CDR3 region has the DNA TGTGCCAGCAGTTACTCGCAGGGGAACACTGAAGCTTTCTTT. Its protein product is CASSYSQGNTEAFF.

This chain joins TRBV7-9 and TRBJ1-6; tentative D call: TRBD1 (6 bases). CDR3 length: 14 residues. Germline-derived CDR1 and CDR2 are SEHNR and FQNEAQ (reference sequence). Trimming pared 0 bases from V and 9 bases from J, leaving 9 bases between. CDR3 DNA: TGTGCCAGCAGCTTAGCAGGGGGTAGTTCACCCCTCCACTTT. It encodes CASSLAGGSSPLHF.

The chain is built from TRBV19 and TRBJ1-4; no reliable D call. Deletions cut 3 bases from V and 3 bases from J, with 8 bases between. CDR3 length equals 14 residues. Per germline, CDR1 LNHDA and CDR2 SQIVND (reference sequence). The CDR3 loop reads CASSISSANEKLFF. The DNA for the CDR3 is TGTGCCAGTAGTATTTCCTCGGCTAATGAAAAACTGTTTTTT.

This chain's CDR3 is CACNRVGITTNEKLFF. DNA for the CDR3: TGTGCCTGTAACAGGGTCGGGATCACAACTAATGAAAAACTGTTTTTT. The rearrangement uses TRBV30 and TRBJ1-4, with a possible D match to TRBD1 (6 bases). CDR1 GTSNPN and CDR2 SVGIG come from the germline V gene (reference sequence). The CDR3 is made up of 16 amino acids. Trimming took off 6 bases at V and 0 bases at J, with 17 bases between the two ends.

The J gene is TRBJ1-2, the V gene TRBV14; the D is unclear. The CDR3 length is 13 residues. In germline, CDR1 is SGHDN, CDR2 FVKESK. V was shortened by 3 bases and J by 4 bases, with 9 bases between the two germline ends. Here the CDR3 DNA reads TGTGCCAGCAGCCAGGGCCCTCGCTATGGCTACACCTTC. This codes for CASSQGPRYGYTF.

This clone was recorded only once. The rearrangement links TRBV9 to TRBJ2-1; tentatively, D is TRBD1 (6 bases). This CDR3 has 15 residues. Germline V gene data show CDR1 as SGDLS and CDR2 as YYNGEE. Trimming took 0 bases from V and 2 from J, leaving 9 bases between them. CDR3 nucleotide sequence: TGTGCCAGCAGCGTAGAGGGGGTTACCTACAATGAGCAGTTCTTC. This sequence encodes CASSVEGVTYNEQFF.

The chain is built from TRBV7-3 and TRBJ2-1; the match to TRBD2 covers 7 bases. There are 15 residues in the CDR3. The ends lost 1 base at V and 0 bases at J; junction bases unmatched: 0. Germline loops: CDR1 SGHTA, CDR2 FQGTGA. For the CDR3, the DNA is TGTGCCAGCAGCTTAAGGACTAGCTCCTACAATGAGCAGTTCTTC. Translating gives CASSLRTSSYNEQFF. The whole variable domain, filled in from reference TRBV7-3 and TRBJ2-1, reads GAGVSQTPSNKVTEKGKYVELRCDPISGHTALYWYRQSLGQGPEFLIYFQGTGAADDSGLPNDRFFAVRPEGSVSTLKIQRTERGDSAVYLCASSLRTSSYNEQFFGPGTRLTVL.

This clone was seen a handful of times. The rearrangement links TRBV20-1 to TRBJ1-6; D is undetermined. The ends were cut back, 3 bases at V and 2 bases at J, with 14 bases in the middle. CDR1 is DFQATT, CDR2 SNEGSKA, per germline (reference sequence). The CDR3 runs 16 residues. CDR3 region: CSASGSQRPYNSPLHF. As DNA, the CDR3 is TGCAGTGCTAGTGGTAGTCAGAGGCCCTATAATTCACCCCTCCACTTT.

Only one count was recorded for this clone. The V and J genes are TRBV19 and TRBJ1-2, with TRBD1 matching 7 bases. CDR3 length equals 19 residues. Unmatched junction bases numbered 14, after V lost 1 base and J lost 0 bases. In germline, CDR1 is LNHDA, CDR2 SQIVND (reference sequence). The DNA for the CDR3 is TGTGCCAGTAGTATAGTGGGGGACAGCCAAACGAGCACTAACTATGGCTACACCTTC. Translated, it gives CASSIVGDSQTSTNYGYTF.

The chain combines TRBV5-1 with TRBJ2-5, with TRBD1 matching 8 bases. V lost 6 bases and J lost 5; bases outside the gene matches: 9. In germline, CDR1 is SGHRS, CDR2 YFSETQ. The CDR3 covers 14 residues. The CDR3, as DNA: TGCGCCAGCAAGAATACAGGGGGACCGGAGACCCAGTACTTC. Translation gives CASKNTGGPETQYF.

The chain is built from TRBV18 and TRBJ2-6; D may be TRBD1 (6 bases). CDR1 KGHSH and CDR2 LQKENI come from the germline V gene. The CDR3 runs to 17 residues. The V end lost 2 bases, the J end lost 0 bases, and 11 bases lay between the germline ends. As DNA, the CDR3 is TGTGCCAGCTCACCAGTGACAGGCGTCTCTGGGGCCAACGTCCTGACTTTC. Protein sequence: CASSPVTGVSGANVLTF.

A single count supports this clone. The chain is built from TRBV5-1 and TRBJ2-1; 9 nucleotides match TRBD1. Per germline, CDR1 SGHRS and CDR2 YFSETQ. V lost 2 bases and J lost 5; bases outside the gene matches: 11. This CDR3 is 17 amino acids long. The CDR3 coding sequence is TGCGCCAGCAGCTTCTTCAGGGGACAGGGAATCCACAATGAGCAGTTCTTC. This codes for CASSFFRGQGIHNEQFF.

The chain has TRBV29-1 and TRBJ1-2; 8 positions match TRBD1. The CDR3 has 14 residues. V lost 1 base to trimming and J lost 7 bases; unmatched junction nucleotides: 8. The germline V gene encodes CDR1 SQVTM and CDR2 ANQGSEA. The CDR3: CSVEVVGRGLGYTF. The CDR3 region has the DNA TGCAGCGTTGAAGTGGTTGGCAGGGGGCTTGGCTACACCTTC.

The CDR3 DNA is TGCGCCAGCAGCCAAGCTTACAGGGGATCAATTGCTGGCTACACCTTC. It translates to CASSQAYRGSIAGYTF. The chain uses TRBV4-3 and TRBJ1-2; 7 bases line up with TRBD1. The ends lost 1 base at V and 7 bases at J; junction bases unmatched: 12. The CDR3 is 16 residues long. Per germline, CDR1 LGHNA and CDR2 YSLEER.

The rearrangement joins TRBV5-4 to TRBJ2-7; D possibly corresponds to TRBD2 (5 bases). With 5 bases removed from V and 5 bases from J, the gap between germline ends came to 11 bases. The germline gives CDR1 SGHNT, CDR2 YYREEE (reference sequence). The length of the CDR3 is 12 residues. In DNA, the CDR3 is TGTGCCAGCAGGCGCGAGGGCGACGAGCAGTACTTC. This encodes CASRREGDEQYF.

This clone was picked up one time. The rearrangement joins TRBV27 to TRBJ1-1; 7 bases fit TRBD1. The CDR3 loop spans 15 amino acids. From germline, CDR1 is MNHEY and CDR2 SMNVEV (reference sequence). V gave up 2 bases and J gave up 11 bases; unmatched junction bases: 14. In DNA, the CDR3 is TGTGCCAGCAGTTTAAAGAGGGGGACAGAGACTAGGGCTTTCTTT. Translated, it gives CASSLKRGTETRAFF.

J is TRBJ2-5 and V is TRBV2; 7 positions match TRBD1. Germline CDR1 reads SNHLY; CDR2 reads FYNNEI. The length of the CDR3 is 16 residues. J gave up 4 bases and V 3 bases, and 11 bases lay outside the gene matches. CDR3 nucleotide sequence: TGTGCCAGCAGTGACGGACAGGTCGGTTCCAGAGAGACCCAGTACTTC. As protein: CASSDGQVGSRETQYF.

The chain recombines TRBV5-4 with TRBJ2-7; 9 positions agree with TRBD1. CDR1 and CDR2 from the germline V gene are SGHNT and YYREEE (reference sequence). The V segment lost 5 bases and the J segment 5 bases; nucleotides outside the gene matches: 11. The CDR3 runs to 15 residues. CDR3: CASRGTGSRLHEQYF. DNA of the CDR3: TGTGCCAGCAGGGGGACAGGGAGTCGACTCCACGAGCAGTACTTC.

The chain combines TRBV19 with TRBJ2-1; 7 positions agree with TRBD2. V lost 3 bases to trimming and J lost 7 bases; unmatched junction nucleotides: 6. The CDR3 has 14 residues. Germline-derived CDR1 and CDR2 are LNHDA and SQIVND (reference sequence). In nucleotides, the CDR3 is TGTGCCAGTAGTATTGGGACTACCCTAAATGAGCAGTTCTTC. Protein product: CASSIGTTLNEQFF.

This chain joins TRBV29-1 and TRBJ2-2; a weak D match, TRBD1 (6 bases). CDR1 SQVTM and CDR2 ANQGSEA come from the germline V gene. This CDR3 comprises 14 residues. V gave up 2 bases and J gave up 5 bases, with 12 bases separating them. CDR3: CSVERSQGTGELFF. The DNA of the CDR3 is TGCAGCGTTGAAAGAAGTCAGGGGACCGGGGAGCTGTTTTTT.

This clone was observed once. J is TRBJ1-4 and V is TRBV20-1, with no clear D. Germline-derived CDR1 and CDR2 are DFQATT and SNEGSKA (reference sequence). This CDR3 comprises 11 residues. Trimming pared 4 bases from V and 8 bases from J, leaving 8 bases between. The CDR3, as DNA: TGCAGTGCTACTAGTGGAGAAAAACTGTTTTTT. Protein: CSATSGEKLFF.

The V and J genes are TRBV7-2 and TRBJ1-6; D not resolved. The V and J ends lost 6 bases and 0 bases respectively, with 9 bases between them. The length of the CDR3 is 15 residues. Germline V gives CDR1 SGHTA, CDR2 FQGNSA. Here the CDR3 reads CASRSTVSYNSPLHF. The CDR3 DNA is TGTGCCAGCAGGTCGACTGTCTCCTATAATTCACCCCTCCACTTT.